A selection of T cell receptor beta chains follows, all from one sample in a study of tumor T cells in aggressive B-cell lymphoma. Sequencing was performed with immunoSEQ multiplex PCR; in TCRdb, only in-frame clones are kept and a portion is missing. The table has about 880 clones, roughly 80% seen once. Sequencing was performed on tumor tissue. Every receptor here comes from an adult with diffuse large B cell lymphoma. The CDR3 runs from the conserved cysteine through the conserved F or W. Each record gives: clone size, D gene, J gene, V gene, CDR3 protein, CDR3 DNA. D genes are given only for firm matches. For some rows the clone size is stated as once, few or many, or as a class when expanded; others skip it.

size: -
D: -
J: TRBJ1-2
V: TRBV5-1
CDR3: CASSLSGGNSYGYTF
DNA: TGCGCCAGCAGCTTGTCCGGGGGTAACTCCTATGGCTACACCTTC

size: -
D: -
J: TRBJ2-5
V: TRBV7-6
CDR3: CASNLGQAELIGTQYF
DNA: TGTGCCAGCAACTTAGGGCAGGCCGAATTGATCGGGACCCAGTACTTC

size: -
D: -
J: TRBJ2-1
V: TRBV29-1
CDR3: CSVVVAEEKFF
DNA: TGCAGCGTTGTGGTAGCGGAAGAGAAGTTCTTC

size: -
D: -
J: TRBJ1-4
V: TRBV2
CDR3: CASNREGGKLFF
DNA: TGTGCCAGCAATAGGGAGGGGGGGAAACTGTTTTTT

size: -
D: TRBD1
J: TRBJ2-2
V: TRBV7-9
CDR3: CASSLGTGRTGELFF
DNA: TGTGCCAGCAGCTTGGGGACAGGGCGTACCGGGGAGCTGTTTTTT

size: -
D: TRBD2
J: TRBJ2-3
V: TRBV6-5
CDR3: CASRPGLAADTQYF
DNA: TGTGCCAGCAGGCCGGGACTAGCTGCAGATACGCAGTATTTT

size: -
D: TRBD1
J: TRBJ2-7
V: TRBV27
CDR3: CASSRTGRAYEQYF
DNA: TGTGCCAGCAGTCGGACAGGGAGAGCCTACGAGCAGTACTTC

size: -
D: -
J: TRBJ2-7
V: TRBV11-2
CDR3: CASSPGLSYEQYF
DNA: TGTGCCAGCAGCCCCGGACTATCCTACGAGCAGTACTTC

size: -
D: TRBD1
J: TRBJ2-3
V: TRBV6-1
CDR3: CVSRGTGGTQYF
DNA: TGTGTCAGCAGAGGGACAGGGGGTACGCAGTATTTT

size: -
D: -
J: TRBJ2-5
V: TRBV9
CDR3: CASSVGGRQETQYF
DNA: TGTGCCAGCAGCGTAGGTGGCAGACAAGAGACCCAGTACTTC

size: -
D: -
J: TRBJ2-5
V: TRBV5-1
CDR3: CASSFIGDQETQYF
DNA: TGCGCCAGCAGCTTTATAGGGGATCAAGAGACCCAGTACTTC

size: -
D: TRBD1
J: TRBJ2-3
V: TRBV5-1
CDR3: CASSLGQGGTDTQYF
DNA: TGCGCCAGCAGCTTGGGACAGGGGGGCACAGATACGCAGTATTTT

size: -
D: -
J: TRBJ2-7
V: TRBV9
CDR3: CASSPWDLGEQYF
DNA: TGTGCCAGCAGCCCTTGGGACTTGGGCGAGCAGTACTTC

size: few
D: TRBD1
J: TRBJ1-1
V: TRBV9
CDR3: CASSVGPGGSEAFF
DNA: TGTGCCAGCAGCGTAGGTCCAGGGGGCTCTGAAGCTTTCTTT

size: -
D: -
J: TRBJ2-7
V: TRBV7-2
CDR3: CASSQSGQGGYEQYF
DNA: TGTGCCAGCTCTCAATCTGGGCAGGGTGGATACGAGCAGTACTTC

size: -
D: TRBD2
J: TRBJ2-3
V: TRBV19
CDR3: CASSSLAGGPGTSTDTQYF
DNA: TGTGCCAGTAGCTCCTTAGCGGGGGGGCCGGGGACTAGCACAGATACGCAGTATTTT

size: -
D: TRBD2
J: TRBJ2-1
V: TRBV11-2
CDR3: CASSLEITTSGKEINEQFF
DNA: TGTGCCAGCAGCTTAGAGATTACGACTAGCGGGAAAGAAATCAATGAGCAGTTCTTC

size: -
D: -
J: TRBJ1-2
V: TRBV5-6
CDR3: CASSLAGVANYGYTF
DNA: TGTGCCAGCAGCTTGGCCGGAGTGGCTAACTATGGCTACACCTTC

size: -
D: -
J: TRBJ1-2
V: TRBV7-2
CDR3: CASSLGLIDYYGYTF
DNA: TGTGCCAGCAGCTTAGGCCTGATAGACTACTATGGCTACACCTTC

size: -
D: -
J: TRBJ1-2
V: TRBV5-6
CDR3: CASSPYRQKANYGYTF
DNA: TGTGCCAGCAGCCCCTACAGACAGAAAGCTAACTATGGCTACACCTTC

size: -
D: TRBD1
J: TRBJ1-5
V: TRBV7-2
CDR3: CASSLGGDRRNQPQHF
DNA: TGTGCCAGCAGCTTAGGCGGGGACAGAAGAAATCAGCCCCAGCATTTT

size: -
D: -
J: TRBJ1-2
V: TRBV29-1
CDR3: CSVEVSRGGEGYTF
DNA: TGCAGCGTTGAAGTCTCGAGGGGAGGAGAAGGCTACACCTTC

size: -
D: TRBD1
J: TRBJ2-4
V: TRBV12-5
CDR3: CASGLGQGAHIQYF
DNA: TGTGCTAGTGGTTTGGGGCAGGGGGCACACATTCAGTACTTC

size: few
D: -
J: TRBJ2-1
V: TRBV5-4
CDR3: CASSLGEYNEQFF
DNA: TGTGCCAGCAGTTTGGGAGAGTACAATGAGCAGTTCTTC

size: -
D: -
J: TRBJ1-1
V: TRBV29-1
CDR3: CSVEGGPGTEAFF
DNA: TGCAGCGTAGAAGGCGGGCCGGGGACTGAAGCTTTCTTT

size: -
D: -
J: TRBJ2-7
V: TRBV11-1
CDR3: CASSLVQGLYEQYF
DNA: TGTGCCAGCAGCTTAGTCCAGGGGTTATACGAGCAGTACTTC

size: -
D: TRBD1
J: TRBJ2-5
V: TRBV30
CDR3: CAWTQGSQETQYF
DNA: TGTGCCTGGACACAGGGGTCCCAAGAGACCCAGTACTTC

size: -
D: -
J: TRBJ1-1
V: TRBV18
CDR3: CASSPYDNIPAEAFF
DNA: TGTGCCAGCTCACCATACGACAATATACCAGCTGAAGCTTTCTTT

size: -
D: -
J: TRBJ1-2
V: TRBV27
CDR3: CASSFQGQGYDYTF
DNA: TGTGCCAGCAGTTTCCAGGGTCAGGGCTATGACTACACCTTC

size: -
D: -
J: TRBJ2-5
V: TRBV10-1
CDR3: CASSDTQDHRETQYF
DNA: TGCGCCAGCAGTGACACACAGGACCATCGGGAGACCCAGTACTTC

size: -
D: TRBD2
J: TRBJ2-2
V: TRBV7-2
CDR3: CASSLEPGGTGELFF
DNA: TGTGCCAGCAGCTTAGAACCGGGGGGAACCGGGGAGCTGTTTTTT

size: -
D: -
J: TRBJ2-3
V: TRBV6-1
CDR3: CASGRDTQYF
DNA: TGTGCCAGCGGGAGAGATACGCAGTATTTT

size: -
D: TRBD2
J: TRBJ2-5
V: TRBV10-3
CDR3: CAIRPGLAGGGRQETQYF
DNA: TGTGCCATCAGGCCGGGACTAGCGGGAGGGGGGAGGCAAGAGACCCAGTACTTC

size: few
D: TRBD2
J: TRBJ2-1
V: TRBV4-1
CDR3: CASSQALASSYNEQFF
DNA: TGCGCCAGCAGCCAAGCACTAGCGAGCTCCTACAATGAGCAGTTCTTC

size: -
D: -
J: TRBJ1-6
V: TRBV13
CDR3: CASSPMTGPLHF
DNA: TGTGCCAGCAGCCCTATGACCGGGCCCCTCCACTTT

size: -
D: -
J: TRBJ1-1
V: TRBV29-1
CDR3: CSVDGQGGAFF
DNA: TGCAGCGTTGACGGGCAGGGAGGAGCTTTCTTT

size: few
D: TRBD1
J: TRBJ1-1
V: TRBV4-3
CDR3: CASSQDLSGGNTEAFF
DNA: TGCGCCAGCAGCCAAGATCTGTCAGGGGGCAACACTGAAGCTTTCTTT

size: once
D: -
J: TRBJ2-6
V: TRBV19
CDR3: CASEFVSGANVLTF
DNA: TGTGCCAGTGAGTTTGTGTCTGGGGCCAACGTCCTGACTTTC

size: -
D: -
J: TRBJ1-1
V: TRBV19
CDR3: CASSISGDTEAFF
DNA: TGTGCCAGTAGTATATCCGGGGACACTGAAGCTTTCTTT

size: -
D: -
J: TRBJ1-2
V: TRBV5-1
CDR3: CASSTDRLNYGYTF
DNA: TGCGCCAGCAGCACCGACAGACTGAACTATGGCTACACCTTC

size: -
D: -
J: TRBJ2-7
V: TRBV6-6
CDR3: CASSYFGGTAYEQYF
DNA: TGTGCCAGCAGTTACTTTGGGGGGACCGCCTACGAGCAGTACTTC

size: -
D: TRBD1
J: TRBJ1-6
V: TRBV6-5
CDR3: CASSYTRDRGQSPLHF
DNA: TGTGCCAGCAGTTACACCCGGGACAGGGGGCAATCACCCCTCCACTTT

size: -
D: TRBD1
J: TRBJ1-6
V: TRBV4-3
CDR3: CASSQVLDRSGSPLHF
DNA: TGCGCCAGCAGCCAAGTACTGGACAGGTCTGGCTCACCCCTCCACTTT

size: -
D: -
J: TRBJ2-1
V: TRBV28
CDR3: CASSLTNYNEQFF
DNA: TGTGCCAGCAGTTTGACTAACTACAATGAGCAGTTCTTC

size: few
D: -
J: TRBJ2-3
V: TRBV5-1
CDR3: CASSLGGSSTDTQYF
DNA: TGCGCCAGCAGCCTCGGAGGGTCAAGCACAGATACGCAGTATTTT

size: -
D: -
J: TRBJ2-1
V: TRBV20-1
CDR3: CSASAYNEQFF
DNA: TGCAGTGCTAGCGCCTACAATGAGCAGTTCTTC

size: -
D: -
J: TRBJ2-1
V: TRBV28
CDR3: CASSFGSPYEQFF
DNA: TGTGCCAGCAGTTTCGGTAGCCCCTATGAGCAGTTCTTC

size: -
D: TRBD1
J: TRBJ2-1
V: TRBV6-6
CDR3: CASSPTGFYYNEQFF
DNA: TGTGCCAGCAGCCCGACAGGGTTCTACTACAATGAGCAGTTCTTC

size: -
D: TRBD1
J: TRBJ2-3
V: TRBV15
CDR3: CATSRDPGRGPDTQYF
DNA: TGTGCCACCAGCAGAGATCCGGGCAGGGGGCCAGATACGCAGTATTTT

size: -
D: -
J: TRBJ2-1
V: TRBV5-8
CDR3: CASSPLTGLEQFF
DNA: TGTGCCAGCAGCCCCCTCACGGGTTTAGAGCAGTTCTTC

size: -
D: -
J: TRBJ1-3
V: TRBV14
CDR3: CASSQLRGTGNTIYF
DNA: TGTGCCAGCAGCCAGCTCAGGGGTACTGGAAACACCATATATTTT

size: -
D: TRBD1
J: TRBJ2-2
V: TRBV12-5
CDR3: CASGLVRIDRGRWDTGELFF
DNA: TGTGCTAGTGGTTTGGTACGTATCGACAGGGGGCGTTGGGACACCGGGGAGCTGTTTTTT

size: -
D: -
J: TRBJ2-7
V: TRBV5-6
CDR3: CASSLQYEQYF
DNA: TGTGCCAGCAGCTTACAGTACGAGCAGTACTTC